This TCR beta chain was sequenced for a study of blood T cell repertoires in COVID-19. The CDR3 has 15 residues. Germline V gives CDR1 MDHEN, CDR2 SYDVKM. Trimming at V came to 3 bases and at J to 3 bases, leaving 7 bases not matched to a gene. Clones were sequenced by immunoSEQ multiplex PCR, and TCRdb holds only the in-frame ones, with some missing. In the table there are approximately 100,000 clones, roughly 84% of which are singletons. The genes are TRBV28 and TRBJ2-5; 7 bases align to TRBD1. The clonotype originates from a human donor in a cohort sampled during active COVID-19. Sequencing was done on a sample of peripheral blood. The CDR3 DNA follows: TGTGCCAGCAGTTTTTGGGGGACAGAAAAAGAGACCCAGTACTTC. This encodes CASSFWGTEKETQYF.